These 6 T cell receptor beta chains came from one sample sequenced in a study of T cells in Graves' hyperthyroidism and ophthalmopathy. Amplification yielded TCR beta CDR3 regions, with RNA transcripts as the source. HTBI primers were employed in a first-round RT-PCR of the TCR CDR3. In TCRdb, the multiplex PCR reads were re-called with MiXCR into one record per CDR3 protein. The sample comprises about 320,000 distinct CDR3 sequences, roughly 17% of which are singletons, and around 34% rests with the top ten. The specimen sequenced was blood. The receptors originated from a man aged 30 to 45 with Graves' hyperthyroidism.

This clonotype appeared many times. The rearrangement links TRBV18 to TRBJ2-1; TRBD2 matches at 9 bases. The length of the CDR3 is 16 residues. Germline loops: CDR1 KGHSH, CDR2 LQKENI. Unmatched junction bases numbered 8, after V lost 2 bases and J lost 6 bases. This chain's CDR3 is CASSPGPSGTSNEQFF. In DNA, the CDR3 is TGTGCCAGCTCACCAGGGCCTAGCGGGACGAGCAATGAGCAGTTCTTC.

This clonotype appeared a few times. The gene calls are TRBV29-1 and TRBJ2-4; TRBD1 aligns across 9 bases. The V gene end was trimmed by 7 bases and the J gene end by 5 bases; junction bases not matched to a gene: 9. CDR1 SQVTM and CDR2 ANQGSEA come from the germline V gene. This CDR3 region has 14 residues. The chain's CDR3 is CSAGGTGIQNIQYF. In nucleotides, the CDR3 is TGCAGCGCCGGCGGGACAGGGATCCAAAACATTCAGTACTTC.

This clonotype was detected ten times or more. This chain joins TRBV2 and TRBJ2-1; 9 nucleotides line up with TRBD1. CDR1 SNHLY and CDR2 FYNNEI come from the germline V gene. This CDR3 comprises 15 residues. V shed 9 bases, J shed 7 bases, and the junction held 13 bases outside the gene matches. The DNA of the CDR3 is TGTGCCAGTAGCCGATCGGGACAGGGTGCTAATGAGCAGTTCTTC. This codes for CASSRSGQGANEQFF. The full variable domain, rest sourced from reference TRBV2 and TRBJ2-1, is EPEVTQTPSHQVTQMGQEVILRCVPISNHLYFYWYRQILGQKVEFLVSFYNNEISEKSEIFDDQFSVERPDGSNFTLKIRSTKLEDSAMYFCASSRSGQGANEQFFGPGTRLTVL.

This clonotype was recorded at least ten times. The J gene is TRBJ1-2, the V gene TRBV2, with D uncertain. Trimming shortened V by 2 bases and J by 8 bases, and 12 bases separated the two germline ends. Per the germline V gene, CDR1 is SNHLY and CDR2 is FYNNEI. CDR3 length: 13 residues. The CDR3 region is CASSESPGRGYTF. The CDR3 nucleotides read TGTGCCAGCAGTGAATCCCCCGGTCGGGGCTACACCTTC.

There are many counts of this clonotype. As DNA, the CDR3 is TGTGCCAGCAGCTTAAGGCAGGAGGGGACTTTCTTT. It codes for CASSLRQEGTFF. The chain uses TRBV11-3 and TRBJ1-1; a possible D gene is TRBD1 (5 bases). This CDR3 region has 12 residues. Trimming stripped 2 bases from V and 12 bases from J, with 13 bases between. CDR1 is SGHNT and CDR2 is YENEEA in the germline V gene. Using reference TRBV11-3 and TRBJ1-1 for the parts outside the CDR3, the full variable domain is EAGVVQSPRYKIIEKKQPVAFWCNPISGHNTLYWYLQNLGQGPELLIRYENEEAVDDSQLPKDRFSAERLKGVDSTLKIQPAELGDSAVYLCASSLRQEGTFFGQGTRLTVV.

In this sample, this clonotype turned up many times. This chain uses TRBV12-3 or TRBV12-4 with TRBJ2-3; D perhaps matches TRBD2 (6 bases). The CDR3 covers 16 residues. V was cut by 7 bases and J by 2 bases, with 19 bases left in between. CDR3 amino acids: CASNAWDWQSTDTQYF. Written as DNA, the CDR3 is TGTGCCAGCAACGCCTGGGACTGGCAATCCACAGATACGCAGTATTTT.